The rows below give T cell receptor beta chains drawn from one sample of a study of T-cell memory formation after mild COVID-19. TCRdb reprocessed the 5' RACE reads via MiXCR and lists one record per CDR3 protein. Of under 250,000 distinct CDR3 sequences listed, over 9.5% are singletons. The source material was PBMCs or a T cell subset sorted from them (not recorded which). These receptors were collected from a man aged 18 to 30 who had mild COVID-19 (a few samples of this study predate the infection). Cell type and time point are not known. CDR3s leave out the opening cysteine and the closing phenylalanine or tryptophan. Fields, in order: V gene, CDR3 length, J gene, CDR3 protein.

TRBV7-3	10	TRBJ2-2	ASSPGTGELF
TRBV5-1	14	TRBJ2-2	ASSRMGQGPTEELF
TRBV18	13	TRBJ2-6	ASSLTAAGANVLT
TRBV9	17	TRBJ2-6	ASSAPPSGRPSGANVLT
TRBV4-2	14	TRBJ1-1	ASSQDGAAMNTEAF
TRBV7-9	12	TRBJ2-7	ASSSTTGSYEQY
TRBV7-2	11	TRBJ2-7	ASSFRRDYEQY
TRBV12-3/TRBV12-4	12	TRBJ2-3	ASSWDRGTDTQY
TRBV20-1	12	TRBJ1-3	SAIDSSSGNTIY
TRBV12-3/TRBV12-4	12	TRBJ2-2	ASSPGGGTGELF
TRBV11-1	13	TRBJ2-5	ASSADSGLSETQY
TRBV5-1	12	TRBJ2-7	ASSTGTVSYEQY
TRBV6-6	10	TRBJ2-1	ASSPGANEQF
TRBV20-1	11	TRBJ2-3	SEAKRGTDTQY
TRBV6-2/TRBV6-3	15	TRBJ1-5	ASTDLDRAVGNQPQH
TRBV20-1	16	TRBJ1-1	RASSNPGGGQDNTEAF
TRBV4-2	11	TRBJ2-4	ASSPGQTNIQY
TRBV11-2	11	TRBJ1-5	ASSLGLIQPQH
TRBV20-1	14	TRBJ2-5	SARDGPGQHQETQY
TRBV12-3/TRBV12-4	13	TRBJ2-5	ASSRLAGGPETQY
TRBV5-1	18	TRBJ2-2	ASSSRWPTGYSANTGELF
TRBV12-3/TRBV12-4	13	TRBJ1-2	ASSPRTGISGGYT
TRBV5-5	12	TRBJ2-7	ASSHTGPSYEQY
TRBV7-2	12	TRBJ1-6	ASSLTGGESPLH
TRBV7-8	14	TRBJ1-5	ASSLALQGSSQPQH
TRBV7-2	12	TRBJ2-1	ASDRAGGRNEQF
TRBV12-3/TRBV12-4	12	TRBJ2-1	ASTAGGPLYEQF
TRBV7-9	13	TRBJ2-4	ASSPGRKAKNIQY
TRBV6-1	12	TRBJ1-2	ASRPSGDPGGYT
TRBV5-1	9	TRBJ2-3	ASRWGGPRY
TRBV28	11	TRBJ1-1	ASAGLLNTEAF
TRBV7-9	11	TRBJ2-3	ASSDRGSETQY
TRBV7-8	16	TRBJ2-5	ASSLVTGGPLYQETQY
TRBV12-3/TRBV12-4	13	TRBJ1-5	ASSLTGGVNQPQH
TRBV7-2	11	TRBJ2-5	ASSTDREETQY
TRBV9	14	TRBJ2-3	ASSVDSPKSTDTQY
TRBV5-1	13	TRBJ2-5	ASSSVGTGKETQY
TRBV7-9	11	TRBJ2-5	ASSSRALETQY
TRBV6-5	14	TRBJ1-2	ASSSPHGGGNYGYT
TRBV2	12	TRBJ2-7	ASSFQTGPYEQY
TRBV12-3/TRBV12-4	10	TRBJ1-1	ASSSRITEAF
TRBV4-1	13	TRBJ2-1	ASSRTGSSYNEQF
TRBV15	11	TRBJ2-4	ATSREDLNIQY
TRBV5-6	11	TRBJ2-1	ASSSGPSGEQF